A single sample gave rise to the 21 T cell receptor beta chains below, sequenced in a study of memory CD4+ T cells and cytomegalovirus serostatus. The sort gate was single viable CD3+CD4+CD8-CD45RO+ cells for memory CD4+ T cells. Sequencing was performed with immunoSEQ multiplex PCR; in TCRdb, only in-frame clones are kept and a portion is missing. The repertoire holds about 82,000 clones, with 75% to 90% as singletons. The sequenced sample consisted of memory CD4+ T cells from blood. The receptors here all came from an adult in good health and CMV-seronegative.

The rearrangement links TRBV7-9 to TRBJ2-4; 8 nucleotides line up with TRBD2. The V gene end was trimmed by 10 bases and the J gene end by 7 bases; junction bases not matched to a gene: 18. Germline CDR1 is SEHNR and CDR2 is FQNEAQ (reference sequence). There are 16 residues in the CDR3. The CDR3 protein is CAIRTAGRGAGNIQYF. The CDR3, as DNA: TGTGCCATCCGAACCGCCGGGAGGGGGGCTGGGAACATTCAGTACTTC.

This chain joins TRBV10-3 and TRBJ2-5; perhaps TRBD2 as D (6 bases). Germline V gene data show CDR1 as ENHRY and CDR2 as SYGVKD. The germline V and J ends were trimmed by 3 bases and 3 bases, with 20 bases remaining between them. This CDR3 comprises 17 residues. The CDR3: CAISETGISGREETQYF. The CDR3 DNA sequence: TGTGCCATCAGTGAAACGGGCATAAGCGGGCGGGAAGAGACCCAGTACTTC.

The CDR3 spells CSVGTVMNTEAFF. Here the CDR3 DNA reads TGCAGCGTGGGGACAGTCATGAACACTGAAGCTTTCTTT. The V and J genes are TRBV29-1 and TRBJ1-1; 7 positions match TRBD1. V was clipped by 6 bases and J by 0 bases; unmatched bases: 4. The CDR3 sequence is 13 residues long. Germline lookup yields CDR1 SQVTM and CDR2 ANQGSEA.

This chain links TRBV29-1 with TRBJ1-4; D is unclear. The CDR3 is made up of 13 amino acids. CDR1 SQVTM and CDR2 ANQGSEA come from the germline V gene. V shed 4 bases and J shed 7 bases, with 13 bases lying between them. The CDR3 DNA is TGCAGCGTTGTTGGGTTAGAGGGTGAAAAACTGTTTTTT. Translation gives CSVVGLEGEKLFF.

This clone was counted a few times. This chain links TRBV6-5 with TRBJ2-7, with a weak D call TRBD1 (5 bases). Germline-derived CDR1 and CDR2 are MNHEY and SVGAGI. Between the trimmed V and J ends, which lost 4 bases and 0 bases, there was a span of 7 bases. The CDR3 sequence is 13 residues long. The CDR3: CASSWGNSYEQYF. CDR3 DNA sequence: TGTGCCAGCAGTTGGGGCAACTCCTACGAGCAGTACTTC.

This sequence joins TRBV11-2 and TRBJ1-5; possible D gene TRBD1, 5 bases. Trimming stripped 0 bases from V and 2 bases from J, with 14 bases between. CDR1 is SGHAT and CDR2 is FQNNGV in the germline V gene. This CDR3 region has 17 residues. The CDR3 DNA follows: TGTGCCAGCAGCTTAGATCTACCGGGGGAGGGCAATCAGCCCCAGCATTTT. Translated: CASSLDLPGEGNQPQHF. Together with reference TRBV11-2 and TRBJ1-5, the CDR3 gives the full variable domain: EAGVAQSPRYKIIEKRQSVAFWCNPISGHATLYWYQQILGQGPKLLIQFQNNGVVDDSQLPKDRFSAERLKGVDSTLKIQPAKLEDSAVYLCASSLDLPGEGNQPQHFGDGTRLSIL.

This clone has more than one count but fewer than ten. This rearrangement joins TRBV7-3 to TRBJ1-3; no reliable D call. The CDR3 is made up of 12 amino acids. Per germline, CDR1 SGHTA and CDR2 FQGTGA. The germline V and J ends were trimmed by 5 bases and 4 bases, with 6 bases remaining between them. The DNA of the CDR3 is TGTGCCAGCAGCCCCGACGGAAACACCATATATTTT. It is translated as CASSPDGNTIYF.

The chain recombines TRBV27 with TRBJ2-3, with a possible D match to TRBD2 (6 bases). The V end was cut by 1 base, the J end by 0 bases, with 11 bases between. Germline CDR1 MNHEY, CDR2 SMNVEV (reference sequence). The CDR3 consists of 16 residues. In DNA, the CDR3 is TGTGCCAGCAGTTTATTGGCGGGAACTAGCACAGATACGCAGTATTTT. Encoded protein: CASSLLAGTSTDTQYF.

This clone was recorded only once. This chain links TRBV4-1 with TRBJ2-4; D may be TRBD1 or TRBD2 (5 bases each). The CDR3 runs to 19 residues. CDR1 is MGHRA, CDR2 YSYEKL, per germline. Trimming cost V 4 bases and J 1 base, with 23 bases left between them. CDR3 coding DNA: TGCGCCAGCAGCCCCTCTCCGTCTGGTGTCGGGGCGGCCAAAAACATTCAGTACTTC. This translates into CASSPSPSGVGAAKNIQYF.

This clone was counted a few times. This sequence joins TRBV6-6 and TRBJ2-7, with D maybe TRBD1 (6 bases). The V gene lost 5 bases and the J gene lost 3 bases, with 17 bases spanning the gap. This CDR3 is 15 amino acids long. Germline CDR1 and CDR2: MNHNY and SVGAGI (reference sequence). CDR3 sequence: CASSPSRGRGYEQYF. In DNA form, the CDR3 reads TGTGCCAGCAGTCCCTCCAGGGGCAGGGGCTACGAGCAGTACTTC.

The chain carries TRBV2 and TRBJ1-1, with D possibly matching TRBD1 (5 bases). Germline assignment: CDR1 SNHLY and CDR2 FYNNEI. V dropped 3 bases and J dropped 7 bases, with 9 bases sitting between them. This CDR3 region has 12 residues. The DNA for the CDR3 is TGTGCCAGCAGTGACAGGGTTGGTGAAGCTTTCTTT. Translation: CASSDRVGEAFF.

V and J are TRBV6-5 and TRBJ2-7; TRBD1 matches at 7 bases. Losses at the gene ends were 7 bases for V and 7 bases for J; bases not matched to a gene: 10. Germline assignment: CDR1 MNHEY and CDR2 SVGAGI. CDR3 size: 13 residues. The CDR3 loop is CASKTGTADEQYF. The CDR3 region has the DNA TGTGCCAGCAAAACTGGGACAGCGGATGAGCAGTACTTC.

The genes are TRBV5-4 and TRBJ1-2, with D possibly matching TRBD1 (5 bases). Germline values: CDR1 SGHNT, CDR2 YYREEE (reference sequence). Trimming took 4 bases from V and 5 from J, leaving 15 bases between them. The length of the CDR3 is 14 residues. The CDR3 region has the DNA TGTGCCAGCAGCGGGGGGGGGAACAAGTATGGCTACACCTTC. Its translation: CASSGGGNKYGYTF. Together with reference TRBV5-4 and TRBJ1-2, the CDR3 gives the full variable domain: ETGVTQSPTHLIKTRGQQVTLRCSSQSGHNTVSWYQQALGQGPQFIFQYYREEENGRGNFPPRFSGLQFPNYSSELNVNALELDDSALYLCASSGGGNKYGYTFGSGTRLTVV.

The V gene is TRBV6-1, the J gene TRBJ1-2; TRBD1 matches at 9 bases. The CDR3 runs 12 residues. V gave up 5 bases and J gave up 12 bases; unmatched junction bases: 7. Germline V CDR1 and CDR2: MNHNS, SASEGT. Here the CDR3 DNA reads TGTGCCAGCAGTCCCAGGACAGGGGTGCACACCTTC. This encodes CASSPRTGVHTF.

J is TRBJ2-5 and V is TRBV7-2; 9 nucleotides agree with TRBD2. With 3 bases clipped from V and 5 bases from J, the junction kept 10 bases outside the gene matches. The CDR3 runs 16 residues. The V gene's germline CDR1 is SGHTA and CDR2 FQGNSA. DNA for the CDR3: TGTGCCAGCAGCTTCGGGGGGACTAGCAGGCGGGAGACCCAGTACTTC. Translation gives CASSFGGTSRRETQYF.

The CDR3 DNA is TGCGCCAGCAGCCAAGAAAGGGGAGCCGACGCGGCTGAAGCTTTCTTT. This codes for CASSQERGADAAEAFF. This chain connects TRBV4-1 to TRBJ1-1; D is possibly TRBD1 (5 bases). V lost 0 bases and J 6 bases, leaving 17 bases between the germline ends. CDR3 length equals 16 residues. Germline CDR1 reads MGHRA; CDR2 reads YSYEKL.

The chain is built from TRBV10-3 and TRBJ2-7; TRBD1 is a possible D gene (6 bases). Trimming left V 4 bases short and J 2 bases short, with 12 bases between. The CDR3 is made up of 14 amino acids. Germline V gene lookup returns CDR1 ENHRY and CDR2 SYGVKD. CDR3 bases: TGTGCCATCAGTGGGGGGCGGACGGCCTACGAGCAGTACTTC. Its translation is CAISGGRTAYEQYF.

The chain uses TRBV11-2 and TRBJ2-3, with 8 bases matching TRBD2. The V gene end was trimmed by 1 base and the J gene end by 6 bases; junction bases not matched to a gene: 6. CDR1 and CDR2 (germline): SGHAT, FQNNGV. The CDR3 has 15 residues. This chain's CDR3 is CASSLGGLAGDTQYF. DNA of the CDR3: TGTGCCAGCAGCTTAGGTGGACTAGCTGGGGATACGCAGTATTTT. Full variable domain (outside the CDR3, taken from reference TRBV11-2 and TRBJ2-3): EAGVAQSPRYKIIEKRQSVAFWCNPISGHATLYWYQQILGQGPKLLIQFQNNGVVDDSQLPKDRFSAERLKGVDSTLKIQPAKLEDSAVYLCASSLGGLAGDTQYFGPGTRLTVL.

CDR3 DNA: TGTGCCAGCAGCCGCCAGGGTATTGGTAGGGAGACCCAGTACTTC. The encoded protein is CASSRQGIGRETQYF. The chain is built from TRBV5-4 and TRBJ2-5; a possible D gene is TRBD1 (5 bases). The CDR3 loop spans 15 amino acids. V dropped 4 bases and J dropped 5 bases, with 18 bases sitting between them. CDR1 and CDR2 from the germline V gene are SGHNT and YYREEE (reference sequence).

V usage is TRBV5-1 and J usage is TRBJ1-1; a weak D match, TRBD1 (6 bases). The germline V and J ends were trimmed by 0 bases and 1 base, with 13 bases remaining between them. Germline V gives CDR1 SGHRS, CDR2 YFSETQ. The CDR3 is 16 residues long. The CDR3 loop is CASSLAILQGNTEAFF. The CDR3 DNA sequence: TGCGCCAGCAGCTTGGCCATCCTACAGGGGAACACTGAAGCTTTCTTT.

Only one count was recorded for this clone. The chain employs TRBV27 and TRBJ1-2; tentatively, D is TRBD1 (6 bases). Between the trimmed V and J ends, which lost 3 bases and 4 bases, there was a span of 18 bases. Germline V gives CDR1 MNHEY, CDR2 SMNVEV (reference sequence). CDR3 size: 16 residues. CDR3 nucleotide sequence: TGTGCCAGCAGTTTTACAGGGACTCGCTTAACCTATGGCTACACCTTC. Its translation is CASSFTGTRLTYGYTF.